These 9 T cell receptor beta chains were sequenced from one sample in a study of cytomegalovirus exposure and HLA in healthy donors. The PCR had 60 Vbeta and 13 Jbeta primers. Sequenced by immunoSEQ multiplex PCR; TCRdb stores in-frame clones only, minus some. The sample includes 130,000 or so clones, more than 70% of them seen just once. The sequenced sample was PBMCs. Receptors originate from a woman aged 55-75 years in good health and CMV-seronegative.

The chain links TRBV7-9 to TRBJ2-1, with TRBD2 as a possible D gene (7 bases). V was clipped by 4 bases and J by 6 bases, with 25 bases between them. The V gene's germline CDR1 is SEHNR and CDR2 FQNEAQ (reference sequence). CDR3 length equals 18 residues. The CDR3 sequence: CASSWAKLGGALLNEQFF. CDR3 coding DNA: TGTGCCAGCAGCTGGGCCAAACTAGGGGGGGCCCTCCTCAATGAGCAGTTCTTC.

This sequence joins TRBV28 and TRBJ1-5; 8 positions agree with TRBD1. Trimming took 7 bases from V and 6 from J; bases not matched to a gene: 8. The CDR3 loop spans 14 amino acids. Germline assignment: CDR1 MDHEN and CDR2 SYDVKM. The CDR3 coding sequence is TGTGCCAGCACAGACAGGGGAGCGGTTCAGCCCCAGCATTTT. Translation gives CASTDRGAVQPQHF.

CDR3 in DNA: TGTGCCAGCTCACGACAGGGAAGTGAGCAGTTCTTC. Its translation is CASSRQGSEQFF. V is TRBV18 and J is TRBJ2-1; 7 bases align to TRBD1. The CDR3 has 12 amino acids. Germline-derived CDR1 and CDR2 are KGHSH and LQKENI. After removal of 4 bases from V and 9 bases from J, the junction contained 3 bases not matched to a gene. Combining the CDR3 with reference TRBV18 and TRBJ2-1 gives the whole variable domain NAGVMQNPRHLVRRRGQEARLRCSPMKGHSHVYWYRQLPEEGLKFMVYLQKENIIDESGMPKERFSAEFPKEGPSILRIQQVVRGDSAAYFCASSRQGSEQFFGPGTRLTVL.

Of note for this clone: The same CDR3 also results from other DNA sequences found in this sample. The J gene is TRBJ1-5, the V gene TRBV18; 10 bases fit TRBD1. The trim removed 3 bases at V and 4 bases at J, leaving 0 bases unmatched. Per germline, CDR1 KGHSH and CDR2 LQKENI. This CDR3 region has 14 residues. In nucleotides, the CDR3 is TGTGCCAGCTCACCGGGACAGGGGAATCAGCCCCAGCATTTT. Translation: CASSPGQGNQPQHF.

V is TRBV6-4 and J is TRBJ2-3; D perhaps matches TRBD1 (5 bases). Trimming removed 2 bases at V and 2 bases at J, with 8 bases between. Germline V gene sequence: CDR1 MRHNA, CDR2 SNTAGT. The CDR3 is 14 residues long. In nucleotides, the CDR3 is TGTGCCAGCAGTGACAGGGGATACACAGATACGCAGTATTTT. Encoded protein: CASSDRGYTDTQYF.

The chain employs TRBV19 and TRBJ2-2; possibly TRBD2 for D (6 bases). The germline gives CDR1 LNHDA, CDR2 SQIVND (reference sequence). The CDR3 extends over 17 amino acids. V lost 1 base and J 4 bases, leaving 16 bases between the germline ends. CDR3 bases: TGTGCCAGTAGTATAGGTGGAGGGATTTCGGGCACCGGGGAGCTGTTTTTT. This codes for CASSIGGGISGTGELFF.

This clone was picked up a small number of times. In nucleotides, the CDR3 is TGTGCCAGCAGCAACCGGGACAGGGGGCGAAATGAGCAGTTCTTC. It is translated as CASSNRDRGRNEQFF. The rearrangement joins TRBV7-7 to TRBJ2-1, with 12 nucleotides matching TRBD1. In germline, CDR1 is SSHAT, CDR2 FNYEAQ (reference sequence). J was trimmed by 7 bases and V by 5 bases; bases with no gene match: 6. This CDR3 spans 15 amino acids.

V is TRBV7-6 and J is TRBJ1-1; D is uncertain. CDR1 is SGHVS, CDR2 FNYEAQ, per germline. Trimming cost V 0 bases and J 2 bases, with 10 bases left between them. The CDR3 sequence is 15 residues long. As DNA, the CDR3 is TGTGCCAGCAGCTTAGCGCGGGGAATTAACACTGAAGCTTTCTTT. Encoded protein: CASSLARGINTEAFF.

The rearrangement uses TRBV28 and TRBJ1-5; TRBD1 aligns across 9 bases. The CDR3 is 14 amino acids. Looked up from germline, CDR1 is MDHEN and CDR2 is SYDVKM. Trimming at V came to 6 bases and at J to 7 bases, leaving 7 bases not matched to a gene. This CDR3 is CASSTTGGIQPQHF. In DNA, the CDR3 is TGTGCCAGCAGCACGACAGGGGGTATACAGCCCCAGCATTTT.